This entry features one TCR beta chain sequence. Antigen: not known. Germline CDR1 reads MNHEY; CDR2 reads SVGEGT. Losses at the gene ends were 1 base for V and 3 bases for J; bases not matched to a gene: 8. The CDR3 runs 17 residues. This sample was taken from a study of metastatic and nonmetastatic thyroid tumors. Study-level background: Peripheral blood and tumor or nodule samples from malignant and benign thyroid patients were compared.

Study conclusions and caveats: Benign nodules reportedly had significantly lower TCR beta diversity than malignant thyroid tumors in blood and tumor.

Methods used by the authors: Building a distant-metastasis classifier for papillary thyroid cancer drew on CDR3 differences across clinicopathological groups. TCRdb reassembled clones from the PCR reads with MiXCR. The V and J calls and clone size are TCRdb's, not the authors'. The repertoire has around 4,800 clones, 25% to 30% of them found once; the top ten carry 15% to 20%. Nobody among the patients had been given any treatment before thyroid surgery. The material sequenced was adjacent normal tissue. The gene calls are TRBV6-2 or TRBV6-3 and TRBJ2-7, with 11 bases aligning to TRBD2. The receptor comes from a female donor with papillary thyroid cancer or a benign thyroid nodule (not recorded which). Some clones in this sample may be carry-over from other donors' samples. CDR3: CASSYLWSLAGGYEQYF. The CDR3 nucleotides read TGTGCCAGCAGTTACTTGTGGAGCCTAGCGGGAGGCTACGAGCAGTACTTC.